This T cell receptor (beta chain) was found in a study of cytomegalovirus exposure and HLA in healthy donors. Overall study: Ancestry clustering placed 70% to 90% of some 400 genotyped donors in the Caucasian-associated cluster. Study-wide points: A later analysis found most CMV-associated TCR beta chains apparently HLA-restricted.

Amplification used 60 Vbeta primers and 13 Jbeta primers. The repertoire was sequenced with immunoSEQ multiplex PCR; TCRdb's copy has only in-frame clones and lacks some. The data show 130,000 or so clones, 88% seen once. This clone was detected once. Its cognate antigen is unknown. This CDR3 comprises 15 residues. V was pared by 5 bases and J by 2 bases, with 8 bases of the junction left unmatched. The germline V gene encodes CDR1 MNHEY and CDR2 SVGAGI. This chain joins TRBV6-5 and TRBJ1-1; 7 nucleotides agree with TRBD1. Source material: PBMCs. The receptor was isolated from a woman in her thirties or forties in good health and CMV-seronegative. CDR3 sequence: CASSGPTGTNTEAFF. DNA for the CDR3: TGTGCCAGCAGTGGGCCGACAGGGACTAACACTGAAGCTTTCTTT.